The 9 T cell receptor beta chains reported below all come from one sample, sequenced in a study of blood T cells in healthy people across ages. Primers used in a second PCR of roughly 6 to 11 cycles were a sample-barcoded 5' primer and a J-beta primer mix. TCRdb re-called the 5' RACE reads with MiXCR, one entry per CDR3 protein. This table holds hundreds of thousands of distinct CDR3 sequences, about 28% found once. Sample: blood. Source of these receptors: a woman at least 80 years old in good health.

The chain links TRBV29-1 to TRBJ2-5, with TRBD2 matching over 10 bases. Germline assignment: CDR1 SQVTM and CDR2 ANQGSEA. The CDR3 spans 14 residues. With 3 bases clipped from V and 4 bases from J, the junction kept 5 bases outside the gene matches. The DNA for the CDR3 is TGCAGCGTTGAGAGGGTAGCGGGAGGAGAGACCCAGTACTTC. Translated: CSVERVAGGETQYF.

This clonotype has only a few counts. This chain connects TRBV20-1 to TRBJ1-1; D is unresolved. V lost 1 base to trimming and J lost 0 bases, with 12 bases between them. The CDR3 spans 15 residues. Germline CDR1 DFQATT, CDR2 SNEGSKA (reference sequence). CDR3 loop: CSARALPNVNTEAFF. CDR3 sequence (DNA): TGCAGTGCTAGAGCCCTCCCAAATGTGAACACTGAAGCTTTCTTT.

In the case of this clonotype: A much larger clone sits a single nucleotide away, making a read error possible. The rearrangement uses TRBV12-3 or TRBV12-4 and TRBJ2-1, with TRBD2 matching over 12 bases. This CDR3 contains 17 residues. The V and J ends lost 1 base and 13 bases, in that order; junction bases with no gene match: 14. CDR3 in amino acids: CASSLGLAGGNKETQFF. CDR3 nucleotide sequence: TGTGCCAGCAGTTTAGGTCTAGCGGGGGGGAATAAAGAGACCCAGTTCTTC.

The table lists this clonotype with a count of one. A read error is possible here, since a much larger clone lies one base away. The chain is built from TRBV9 and TRBJ2-3; 7 positions agree with TRBD2. The CDR3 has 14 residues. Unmatched junction bases numbered 3, after V lost 0 bases and J lost 5 bases. Germline CDR1 and CDR2: SGDLS and YYNGEE. CDR3 residues: CASSVVGGGDTQYF. CDR3 in DNA: TGTGCCAGCAGCGTAGTGGGCGGGGGAGATACGCAGTATTTT.

The V call is TRBV5-6, the J call TRBJ2-7, with 7 bases lining up with TRBD1. Per germline, CDR1 SGHDT and CDR2 YYEEEE. This CDR3 spans 13 amino acids. The V segment lost 4 bases and the J segment 4 bases; nucleotides outside the gene matches: 5. CDR3 DNA: TGTGCCAGCAGCCAGGGGGTCCGGTACGAGCAGTACTTC. Its protein is CASSQGVRYEQYF.

A remark on this clonotype: Since a much larger clone is just one base distant, this may be a read error. V gene TRBV7-2 combines with J gene TRBJ2-4; D is possibly TRBD1 or TRBD2 (5 bases each). The V end was cut by 1 base, the J end by 13 bases, with 26 bases between. Per germline, CDR1 SGHTA and CDR2 FQGNSA. This CDR3 comprises 17 residues. The DNA of the CDR3 is TGTGCCAGCAGCTTAGGAGGGTTAGGACCGACCCGAGGGGAGCAGTACTTC. Translating it yields CASSLGGLGPTRGEQYF.

This clonotype has a count of ten or more. The chain couples TRBV6-2 or TRBV6-3 to TRBJ2-5, with D tentatively TRBD2 (5 bases). Per the germline V gene, CDR1 is MNHEY and CDR2 is SVGEGT. CDR3 length: 11 amino acids. The V and J ends lost 9 bases and 7 bases respectively, with 12 bases between them. The CDR3 reads CASDTGGTQYF. The CDR3 DNA follows: TGTGCCAGTGACACCGGAGGGACCCAGTACTTC.

There are many counts of this clonotype. The chain is built from TRBV7-9 and TRBJ1-2, with D perhaps TRBD1 (5 bases). Germline V CDR1 and CDR2: SEHNR, FQNEAQ (reference sequence). This CDR3 has 13 residues. Trimming stripped 5 bases from V and 7 bases from J, with 14 bases between. CDR3 region: CASSQAGYSGYTF. Here the CDR3 DNA reads TGTGCCAGCAGCCAGGCAGGGTATTCTGGCTACACCTTC.

This clonotype was seen more than once but under ten times. The gene calls are TRBV4-1 and TRBJ1-1; no definite D call. The germline V gene has CDR1 MGHRA and CDR2 YSYEKL. The CDR3 extends over 14 amino acids. Trimming removed 6 bases from V and 8 bases from J, with 19 bases in between. The CDR3 bases are TGCGCCAGCAGTCTGGACCTTATGATCCTAGAAGCTTTCTTT. This encodes CASSLDLMILEAFF.